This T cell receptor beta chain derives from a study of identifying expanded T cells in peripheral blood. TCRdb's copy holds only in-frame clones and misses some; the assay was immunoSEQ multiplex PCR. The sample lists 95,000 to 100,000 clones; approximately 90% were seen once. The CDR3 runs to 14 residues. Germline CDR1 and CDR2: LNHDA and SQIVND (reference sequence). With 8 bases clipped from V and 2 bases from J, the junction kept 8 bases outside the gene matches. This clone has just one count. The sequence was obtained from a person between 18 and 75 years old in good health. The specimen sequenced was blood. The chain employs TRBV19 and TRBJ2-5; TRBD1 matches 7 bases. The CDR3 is CASRPGTVQETQYF. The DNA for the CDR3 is TGTGCCAGTCGCCCAGGGACAGTTCAAGAGACCCAGTACTTC.